This TCR beta chain was sequenced in a study of vaccination effects on CD4 cells after COVID-19. Study as a whole: A few million PBMC per well were cultured with 10 IU/ml IL-2 and about 10 ug/ml peptides. Study-level points and caveats: In vaccinees who were healthy, merely 1 out of 255 vaccine-induced clones cross-reacted with common cold coronaviruses. Marked clonal contraction of both clone types appeared late after vaccination.

TCRdb's table, derived via immunoSEQ multiplex PCR, lists solely in-frame clones and lacks some. The table records tens of thousands of clones, about 67% of them present only once. Trimming removed 0 bases at V and 6 bases at J, with 13 bases between. Germline V gene data show CDR1 as SGHDT and CDR2 as YYEEEE. The CDR3 loop spans 15 amino acids. CD4+ T cells were isolated after about nine days of culture. Two doses of BNT162b2 or mRNA-1273 vaccine were administered to participants. Days 3 and 7 saw half the medium replaced with IL-2 medium. About this clone: Its antigen is unidentified.

This specimen was CD4+ T cells from PBMCs cultured without peptide, taken after COVID-19 vaccination. The sequence was collected from a human donor who received a COVID-19 vaccine. The chain carries TRBV5-6 and TRBJ1-5; D gene uncertain. Written as DNA, the CDR3 is TGTGCCAGCAGCTTGGGAGGGCTTGTGAGTCAGCCCCAGCATTTT. Amino acids: CASSLGGLVSQPQHF.